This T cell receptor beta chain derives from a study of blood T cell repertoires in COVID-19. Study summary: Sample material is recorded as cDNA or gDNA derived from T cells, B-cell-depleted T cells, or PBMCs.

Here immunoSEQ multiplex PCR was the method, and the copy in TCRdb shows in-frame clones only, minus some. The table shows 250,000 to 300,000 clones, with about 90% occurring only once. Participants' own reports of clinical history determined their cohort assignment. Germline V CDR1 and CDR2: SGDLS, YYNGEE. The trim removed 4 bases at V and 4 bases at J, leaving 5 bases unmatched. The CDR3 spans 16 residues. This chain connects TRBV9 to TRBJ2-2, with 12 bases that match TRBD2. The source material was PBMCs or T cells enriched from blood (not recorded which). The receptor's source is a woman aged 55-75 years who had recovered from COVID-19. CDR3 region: CASSNRLAGVTGELFF. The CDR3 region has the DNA TGTGCCAGCAGCAACCGACTAGCGGGAGTCACCGGGGAGCTGTTTTTT.